These 18 T cell receptor beta chains were sequenced from one sample in a study of blood T cell repertoires in COVID-19. The repertoire was sequenced with immunoSEQ multiplex PCR; TCRdb's copy has only in-frame clones and lacks some. The table records about 160,000 clones, over 80% of them present only once. The sample taken for sequencing was peripheral blood. The receptors stem from a man at least 80 years old with acute or convalescent COVID-19.

The chain is built from TRBV9 and TRBJ1-2; perhaps TRBD1 as D (6 bases). Trimming removed 3 bases at V and 3 bases at J, with 9 bases between. This CDR3 is built from 13 residues. Germline CDR1 is SGDLS and CDR2 is YYNGEE. CDR3 nucleotide sequence: TGTGCCAGCAGCGGGCAGGGGTACTATGGCTACACCTTC. Translated, it gives CASSGQGYYGYTF.

This chain joins TRBV18 and TRBJ2-5; D gene ambiguous. The CDR3 has 13 amino acids. Germline V gene lookup returns CDR1 KGHSH and CDR2 LQKENI. Trimming removed 6 bases from V and 1 base from J, with 9 bases in between. The CDR3 nucleotides are TGTGCCAGCTCCACTGGTCTCCAAGAGACCCAGTACTTC. This codes for CASSTGLQETQYF.

This sequence joins TRBV10-1 and TRBJ2-1, with 11 nucleotides matching TRBD2. The CDR3 runs 14 residues. Per the germline V gene, CDR1 is WNHNN and CDR2 is SYGVQD (reference sequence). The ends lost 7 bases at V and 6 bases at J; junction bases unmatched: 5. The chain's CDR3 is CASKPTSGSNEQFF. As DNA, the CDR3 is TGCGCCAGCAAACCCACTAGCGGGAGCAATGAGCAGTTCTTC.

Of note for this clone: Germline is not matched at one junction end, which may reflect a read error. The chain has TRBV7-9 and TRBJ1-2; D is unclear. Germline lookup yields CDR1 SEHNR and CDR2 FQNEAQ (reference sequence). The CDR3 has 14 amino acids. Written as DNA, the CDR3 is TGTGCCAGCAGCTTAGCGCGAACAGCCCGCTCAGCCTCCTTC. It encodes CASSLARTARSASF.

This clone was counted a single time. This rearrangement joins TRBV2 to TRBJ2-7; 7 nucleotides match TRBD1. This CDR3 has 11 residues. Germline CDR1 and CDR2: SNHLY and FYNNEI. V trimming: 6 bases; J trimming: 6 bases; junction bases outside the gene matches: 2. CDR3: CASRTGSEQYF. CDR3 nucleotide sequence: TGTGCCAGCAGGACAGGGTCCGAGCAGTACTTC.

This rearrangement joins TRBV7-3 to TRBJ2-1; 9 positions agree with TRBD2. Germline CDR1 and CDR2: SGHTA and FQGTGA. Trimming at V came to 5 bases and at J to 3 bases, leaving 8 bases not matched to a gene. The CDR3 totals 16 residues. The CDR3 sequence: CASSPSRTSVYNEQFF. CDR3 nucleotides: TGTGCCAGCAGCCCGAGCCGGACTAGCGTCTACAATGAGCAGTTCTTC.

V usage is TRBV5-1 and J usage is TRBJ2-3; weak D call: TRBD2 (5 bases). This CDR3 has 15 amino acids. Between the trimmed V and J ends, which lost 3 bases and 2 bases, there was a span of 13 bases. Germline CDR1 SGHRS, CDR2 YFSETQ. CDR3 bases: TGCGCCAGCAGCTCAGATTCGCGGGTCACAGATACGCAGTATTTT. It codes for CASSSDSRVTDTQYF.

This clone was counted only a few times. The CDR3 protein is CASSVGAGNTGELFF. Written as DNA, the CDR3 is TGTGCCAGCAGCGTGGGGGCAGGGAACACCGGGGAGCTGTTTTTT. The chain uses TRBV7-9 and TRBJ2-2; maybe TRBD1 (6 bases). Germline V CDR1 and CDR2: SEHNR, FQNEAQ (reference sequence). V was pared by 5 bases and J by 1 base, with 11 bases between. The CDR3 has 15 amino acids.

This chain's CDR3 is CASSLVAVSSGANVLTF. The CDR3 DNA is TGTGCCAGCAGCTTAGTCGCTGTTAGCTCTGGGGCCAACGTCCTGACTTTC. The V call is TRBV5-5, the J call TRBJ2-6, with D unresolved. CDR1 and CDR2 (germline): SGHKS, YYEKEE (reference sequence). The CDR3 runs to 17 residues. The germline V and J ends were trimmed by 2 bases and 0 bases, with 12 bases remaining between them.

The CDR3 bases are TGTGCCAGTCGAACAGGGGGCGGCGGCTATGGCTACACCTTC. The encoded protein is CASRTGGGGYGYTF. The V and J genes are TRBV6-5 and TRBJ1-2; 9 bases are a match to TRBD1. V trimming: 9 bases; J trimming: 4 bases; junction bases outside the gene matches: 9. The CDR3 is 14 amino acids. Germline V CDR1 and CDR2: MNHEY, SVGAGI.

This clone was found a few times. The gene calls are TRBV7-9 and TRBJ2-5, with 10 bases lining up with TRBD1. Germline CDR1 and CDR2: SEHNR and FQNEAQ (reference sequence). The V gene end was trimmed by 5 bases and the J gene end by 3 bases; junction bases not matched to a gene: 9. The CDR3 has 16 amino acids. The CDR3 loop reads CASSPLVGTGEETQYF. CDR3 nucleotide sequence: TGTGCCAGCAGCCCCCTAGTAGGGACAGGGGAAGAGACCCAGTACTTC.

The chain has TRBV29-1 and TRBJ1-2; the D is unclear. CDR3 length: 11 amino acids. Germline values: CDR1 SQVTM, CDR2 ANQGSEA. With 3 bases removed from V and 0 bases from J, the gap between germline ends came to 2 bases. CDR3 protein: CSVDSNYGYTF. The CDR3 coding sequence is TGCAGCGTTGACTCTAACTATGGCTACACCTTC.

This sequence joins TRBV28 and TRBJ1-2; 9 bases agree with TRBD1. The length of the CDR3 is 14 residues. The V segment lost 3 bases and the J segment 9 bases; nucleotides outside the gene matches: 8. Per germline, CDR1 MDHEN and CDR2 SYDVKM. The CDR3 region has the DNA TGTGCCAGCAGTTTGCGGACAGGGGAGATGAGCTACACCTTC. Amino acid sequence: CASSLRTGEMSYTF.

In this sample, this clone turned up once. V is TRBV19 and J is TRBJ1-5; D remains unclear. The CDR3 has 18 amino acids. The germline V and J ends were trimmed by 2 bases and 7 bases, with 24 bases remaining between them. Germline assignment: CDR1 LNHDA and CDR2 SQIVND (reference sequence). The CDR3 here is CASSITRQGPTSSQPQHF. DNA for the CDR3: TGTGCCAGTAGTATAACACGACAAGGCCCAACTAGTAGCCAGCCCCAGCATTTT.

In regard to this clone: One end of the junction fails to match germline, which may point to a read error. The J gene is TRBJ2-7, the V gene TRBV7-2; D is possibly TRBD2 (6 bases). The CDR3 is 15 amino acids. Germline loops: CDR1 SGHTA, CDR2 FQGNSA. The DNA for the CDR3 is TGTGCCAGCAGTTTCCAAGTAACGGGAGCCTATGAGCAGTACTTC. Translation: CASSFQVTGAYEQYF.

The J gene is TRBJ2-1, the V gene TRBV15, with 9 nucleotides matching TRBD2. The J segment lost 6 bases and the V segment lost 0 bases, leaving 3 bases of the junction unmatched. CDR1 and CDR2 from the germline V gene are LNHNV and YYDKDF (reference sequence). This CDR3 is built from 15 residues. This CDR3 is CATSRDGTSSNEQFF. The CDR3 DNA sequence: TGTGCCACCAGCAGAGATGGGACTAGCTCCAATGAGCAGTTCTTC.

V gene TRBV12-5 combines with J gene TRBJ2-3; D perhaps matches TRBD1 (5 bases). CDR1 is LGHNT, CDR2 FRNRAP, per germline. The CDR3 has 16 amino acids. V lost 5 bases and J lost 6, with 21 bases in between. The CDR3 nucleotides read TGTGCTAGTGGTACCTACCTAAGGGGAATAGGGGATACGCAGTATTTT. Translating it yields CASGTYLRGIGDTQYF.

The rearrangement links TRBV4-1 to TRBJ1-1; D is uncertain. The germline V gene encodes CDR1 MGHRA and CDR2 YSYEKL. V was cut by 3 bases and J by 7 bases, with 6 bases left in between. This CDR3 is 11 amino acids long. The CDR3 DNA reads as TGCGCCAGCAGCCAGCGGGGTGAAGCTTTCTTT. Protein product: CASSQRGEAFF.